The rows below give T cell receptor beta chains drawn from one sample of a study of blood T cell repertoires in COVID-19. Repertoires were generated with immunoSEQ multiplex PCR, while TCRdb's copy carries only in-frame clones and drops some. Of about 170,000 clones detected, around four fifths appear once; the ten largest clones hold roughly 8.8%. The specimen was peripheral blood. The receptors derive from a woman older than 75 with COVID-19, enrolled during active disease. Both conserved end residues are part of each CDR3. The D gene is left open where the match is weak. A clone size is listed for some rows: how often the clone was seen (once, few, many), or a class if it is expanded.

>TRBV5-8|TRBD1|TRBJ1-1|NA
CASSGGQGNTEAFF
TGTGCCAGCAGCGGGGGACAGGGGAACACTGAAGCTTTCTTT
>TRBV10-3|NA|TRBJ2-1|once
CAIKEASSSYNEQFF
TGTGCCATCAAAGAGGCCAGCAGCTCCTACAATGAGCAGTTCTTC
>TRBV18|NA|TRBJ1-1|NA
CASSPSRGNTEAFF
TGTGCCAGCTCACCATCGCGGGGGAACACTGAAGCTTTCTTT
>TRBV7-3|NA|TRBJ1-2|once
CASSPRGGDYGYTF
TGTGCCAGCAGCCCGCGGGGAGGGGACTATGGCTACACCTTC
>TRBV10-1|NA|TRBJ2-1|once
CASSPTLLSSYNEQFF
TGCGCCAGCAGTCCCACTCTATTAAGCTCCTACAATGAGCAGTTCTTC
>TRBV27|NA|TRBJ2-2|NA
CASSPWRGQLGDTGELFF
TGTGCCAGCAGCCCCTGGCGGGGCCAACTAGGGGACACCGGGGAGCTGTTTTTT
>TRBV18|TRBD2|TRBJ2-5|NA
CASSPWPGREETQYF
TGTGCCAGCTCACCGTGGCCCGGGAGGGAAGAGACCCAGTACTTC
>TRBV6-2/TRBV6-3|TRBD1|TRBJ1-2|NA
CASSLIDRGNYGYTF
TGTGCCAGCAGCTTAATTGACAGGGGGAACTATGGCTACACCTTC
>TRBV11-2|TRBD1|TRBJ1-2|NA
CASSTNRGGYTF
TGTGCCAGCAGCACGAACAGGGGCGGCTACACCTTC
>TRBV6-5|NA|TRBJ2-7|NA
CASSYTRRADYEQYF
TGTGCCAGCAGTTACACCAGGAGGGCGGACTACGAGCAGTACTTC
>TRBV6-5|NA|TRBJ1-1|NA
CASMQGFGEEAFF
TGTGCCAGCATGCAAGGATTCGGAGAGGAAGCTTTCTTT
>TRBV4-1|NA|TRBJ2-7|NA
CASSTRDTTTYEQYF
TGCGCCAGCAGCACCCGGGACACAACGACCTACGAGCAGTACTTC
>TRBV5-1|TRBD1|TRBJ2-7|NA
CASSFDRGYEQYF
TGCGCCAGCAGCTTCGACAGGGGCTACGAGCAGTACTTC
>TRBV10-1|TRBD1|TRBJ1-5|NA
CASSGAGGWQPQHF
TGCGCCAGCAGCGGGGCAGGGGGTTGGCAGCCCCAGCATTTT
>TRBV3-1/TRBV3-2|TRBD2|TRBJ2-3|NA
CASSQGLAGSDTQYF
TGTGCCAGCAGCCAAGGGCTAGCGGGGTCAGATACGCAGTATTTT
>TRBV5-4|NA|TRBJ2-5|NA
CASSLAETQYF
TGTGCCAGCAGCTTAGCGGAGACCCAGTACTTC
>TRBV19|NA|TRBJ2-2|NA
CASIGHSNTGELFF
TGTGCCAGTATAGGACACTCTAACACCGGGGAGCTGTTTTTT
>TRBV5-4|TRBD1|TRBJ1-2|NA
CASVQYAGGRGYTF
TGTGCCAGCGTTCAATATGCAGGGGGCCGGGGCTACACCTTC
>TRBV3-1/TRBV3-2|NA|TRBJ1-2|NA
CASSQDRTGYTF
TGTGCCAGCAGCCAAGATCGGACAGGCTACACCTTC
>TRBV3-1/TRBV3-2|NA|TRBJ1-1|NA
CASSAGPEKGQINTEAFF
TGTGCCAGCAGCGCGGGTCCAGAGAAAGGACAGATTAACACTGAAGCTTTCTTT
>TRBV3-1/TRBV3-2|TRBD2|TRBJ2-5|NA
CASSQDRVTSGQETQYF
TGTGCCAGCAGCCAAGATCGCGTGACTAGCGGACAAGAGACCCAGTACTTC
>TRBV4-1|NA|TRBJ1-4|NA
CASSRGLEKLFF
TGCGCCAGCAGCCGGGGGCTTGAAAAACTGTTTTTT
>TRBV5-1|NA|TRBJ2-1|NA
CASSSTGLQTGNEQFF
TGCGCCAGCAGCTCAACGGGACTCCAGACGGGCAATGAGCAGTTCTTC
>TRBV6-5|NA|TRBJ2-1|NA
CASTSYSSYNEQFF
TGTGCCAGCACTTCGTACAGCTCCTACAATGAGCAGTTCTTC
>TRBV3-1/TRBV3-2|NA|TRBJ1-1|NA
CASSPPSSAGVGEAFF
TGTGCCAGCAGCCCACCCTCCTCTGCAGGGGTAGGTGAAGCTTTCTTT
>TRBV11-2|NA|TRBJ2-5|few
CASSHLTETVETQYF
TGTGCCAGCAGTCACCTGACAGAGACTGTAGAGACCCAGTACTTC
>TRBV29-1|NA|TRBJ2-3|NA
CSVDEGGTDTQYF
TGCAGCGTTGATGAGGGGGGCACAGATACGCAGTATTTT
>TRBV6-1|TRBD1|TRBJ1-3|NA
CASSDRDRGSGNTIYF
TGTGCCAGCAGTGATCGGGACAGGGGCTCTGGAAACACCATATATTTT
>TRBV11-2|TRBD2|TRBJ2-7|NA
CASSRQRGGIEQYF
TGTGCCAGCAGCCGACAGCGGGGGGGCATAGAGCAGTACTTC
>TRBV18|NA|TRBJ1-3|NA
CASSPQFSGNTIYF
TGTGCCAGCTCACCCCAATTCTCTGGAAACACCATATATTTT
>TRBV5-1|NA|TRBJ2-7|NA
CASSLEYPGEQYF
TGCGCCAGCAGCTTGGAATATCCGGGCGAGCAGTACTTC
>TRBV19|TRBD1|TRBJ2-7|NA
CASSMAGTGKTEQYF
TGTGCCAGTAGCATGGCCGGGACAGGAAAGACGGAGCAGTACTTC
>TRBV10-3|TRBD1|TRBJ1-2|NA
CAIKETGGAYGYTF
TGTGCCATCAAGGAGACAGGGGGCGCGTATGGCTACACCTTC
>TRBV1|NA|TRBJ2-7|NA
CTSSQTGTSGYEQYF
TGCACCAGCAGCCAAACCGGGACTAGCGGGTACGAGCAGTACTTC
>TRBV5-4|TRBD2|TRBJ2-1|NA
CASSLSTSGGRNEQFF
TGTGCCAGCAGCTTGTCGACTAGCGGGGGTAGGAATGAGCAGTTCTTC
>TRBV5-6|TRBD1|TRBJ1-5|NA
CASSAQGARGQPQHF
TGTGCCAGCAGCGCACAGGGGGCCCGGGGTCAGCCCCAGCATTTT
>TRBV3-1/TRBV3-2|TRBD2|TRBJ2-7|NA
CASSRRDGGYEQYF
TGTGCCAGCAGCAGACGGGACGGGGGGTACGAGCAGTACTTC
>TRBV5-1|NA|TRBJ1-1|NA
CASSSGEMNTEAFF
TGCGCCAGCAGCTCAGGGGAGATGAACACTGAAGCTTTCTTT
>TRBV6-6|TRBD2|TRBJ2-5|once
CASMTGGETQYF
TGTGCCAGCATGACGGGGGGAGAGACCCAGTACTTC
>TRBV7-2|TRBD1|TRBJ1-5|NA
CASSAAQGAYSNQPQHF
TGTGCCAGCAGCGCAGCACAGGGGGCTTATAGCAATCAGCCCCAGCATTTT
>TRBV12-3/TRBV12-4|NA|TRBJ1-4|NA
CASSFRGGEKLFF
TGTGCCAGCAGTTTCAGGGGCGGTGAAAAACTGTTTTTT
>TRBV11-2|NA|TRBJ1-3|NA
CASSPGLPGNTIYF
TGTGCCAGCAGCCCGGGACTCCCGGGAAACACCATATATTTT
>TRBV19|NA|TRBJ1-2|NA
CASNPHATVYGYTF
TGTGCCAGTAACCCCCACGCGACAGTCTATGGCTACACCTTC
>TRBV19|TRBD1|TRBJ2-7|many
CASSIVGGTSYEQYF
TGTGCCAGTAGTATAGTAGGGGGCACCTCCTACGAGCAGTACTTC
>TRBV12-5|TRBD1|TRBJ1-2|NA
CASGLKQDRVRHYGYTF
TGTGCTAGTGGTTTGAAGCAGGACAGGGTTCGGCACTATGGCTACACCTTC
>TRBV19|TRBD1|TRBJ2-1|NA
CASSIGRPGQGSNEQFF
TGTGCCAGTAGTATAGGCCGACCGGGACAGGGGTCTAATGAGCAGTTCTTC
>TRBV15|NA|TRBJ1-2|once
CATSSPQGLDYGYTF
TGTGCCACCAGCAGTCCGCAGGGTCTAGACTATGGCTACACCTTC
>TRBV9|TRBD1|TRBJ1-3|NA
CASSGSRDRGGNTIYF
TGTGCCAGCAGCGGCTCCCGGGACAGGGGCGGAAACACCATATATTTT
>TRBV3-1/TRBV3-2|NA|TRBJ1-1|NA
CASSRDWGQEAFF
TGTGCCAGCAGCCGCGATTGGGGGCAGGAAGCTTTCTTT
>TRBV9|TRBD1|TRBJ2-3|NA
CASRGQGADTQYF
TGTGCCAGCAGGGGACAGGGGGCAGATACGCAGTATTTT
>TRBV18|TRBD1|TRBJ2-7|NA
CASSPPQGQGNEQYF
TGTGCCAGCTCACCACCCCAGGGACAGGGGAACGAGCAGTACTTC